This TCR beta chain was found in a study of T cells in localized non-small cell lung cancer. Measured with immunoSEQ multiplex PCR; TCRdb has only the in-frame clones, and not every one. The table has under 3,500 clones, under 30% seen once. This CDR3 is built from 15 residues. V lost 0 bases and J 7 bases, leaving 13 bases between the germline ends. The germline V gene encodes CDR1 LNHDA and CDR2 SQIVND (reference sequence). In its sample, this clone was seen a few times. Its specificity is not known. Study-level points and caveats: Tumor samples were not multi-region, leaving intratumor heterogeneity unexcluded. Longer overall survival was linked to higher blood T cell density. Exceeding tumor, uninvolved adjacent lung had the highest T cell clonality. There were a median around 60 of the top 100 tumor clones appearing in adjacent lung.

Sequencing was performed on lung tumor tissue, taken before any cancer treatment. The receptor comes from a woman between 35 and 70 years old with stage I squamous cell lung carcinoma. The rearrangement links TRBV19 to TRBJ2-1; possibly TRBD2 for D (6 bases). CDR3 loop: CASSIEPGAENEQFF. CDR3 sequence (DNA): TGTGCCAGTAGTATAGAACCGGGAGCGGAGAATGAGCAGTTCTTC. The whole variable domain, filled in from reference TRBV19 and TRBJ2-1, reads DGGITQSPKYLFRKEGQNVTLSCEQNLNHDAMYWYRQDPGQGLRLIYYSQIVNDFQKGDIAEGYSVSREKKESFPLTVTSAQKNPTAFYLCASSIEPGAENEQFFGPGTRLTVL.